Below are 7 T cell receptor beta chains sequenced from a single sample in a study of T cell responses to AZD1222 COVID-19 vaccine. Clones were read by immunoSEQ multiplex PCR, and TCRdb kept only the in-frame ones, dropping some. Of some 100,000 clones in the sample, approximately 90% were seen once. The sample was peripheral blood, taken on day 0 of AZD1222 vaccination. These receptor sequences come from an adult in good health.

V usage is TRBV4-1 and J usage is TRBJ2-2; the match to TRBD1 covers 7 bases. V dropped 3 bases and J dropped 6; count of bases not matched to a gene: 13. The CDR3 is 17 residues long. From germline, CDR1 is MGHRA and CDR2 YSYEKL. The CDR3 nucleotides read TGCGCCAGCAGCCATTTCCACCTGGACAGGTCACCCGGGGAGCTGTTTTTT. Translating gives CASSHFHLDRSPGELFF.

The DNA of the CDR3 is TGCAGTGCGTTTGGCCGTGAAGCTTTCTTT. It codes for CSAFGREAFF. V is TRBV20-1 and J is TRBJ1-1; D is undetermined. CDR3 size: 10 residues. Germline loops: CDR1 DFQATT, CDR2 SNEGSKA (reference sequence). V was cut by 6 bases and J by 7 bases, with 9 bases left in between.

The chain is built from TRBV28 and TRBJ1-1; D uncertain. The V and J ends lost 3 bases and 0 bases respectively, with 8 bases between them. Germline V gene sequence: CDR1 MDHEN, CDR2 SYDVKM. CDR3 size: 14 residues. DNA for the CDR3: TGTGCCAGCAGTTTGGTCCCCTTGAACACTGAAGCTTTCTTT. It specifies CASSLVPLNTEAFF.

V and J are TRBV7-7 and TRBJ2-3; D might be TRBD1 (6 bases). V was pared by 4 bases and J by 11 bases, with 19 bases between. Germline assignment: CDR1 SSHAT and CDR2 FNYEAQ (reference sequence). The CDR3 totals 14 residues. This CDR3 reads CASSSGAAEGEQYF. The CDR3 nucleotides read TGTGCCAGCAGCTCAGGGGCAGCGGAAGGGGAGCAGTATTTT.

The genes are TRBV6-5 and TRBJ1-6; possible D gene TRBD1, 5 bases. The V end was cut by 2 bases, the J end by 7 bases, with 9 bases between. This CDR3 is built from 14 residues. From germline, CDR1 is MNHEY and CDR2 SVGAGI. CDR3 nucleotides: TGTGCCAGCAGTTACGGGGGGGGGAATTCACCCCTCCACTTT. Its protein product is CASSYGGGNSPLHF.

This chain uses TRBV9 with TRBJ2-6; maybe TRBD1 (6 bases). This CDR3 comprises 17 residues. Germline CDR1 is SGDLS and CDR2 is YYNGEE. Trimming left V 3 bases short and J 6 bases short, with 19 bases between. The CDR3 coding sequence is TGTGCCAGCAGCGCTAGGGGGACGGAGCCAGTGGCCAACGTCCTGACTTTC. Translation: CASSARGTEPVANVLTF.

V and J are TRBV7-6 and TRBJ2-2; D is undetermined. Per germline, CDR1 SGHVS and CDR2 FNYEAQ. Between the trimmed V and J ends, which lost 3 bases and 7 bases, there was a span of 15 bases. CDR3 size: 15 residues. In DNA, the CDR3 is TGTGCCAGCAGCTTGGCAGGCATGGGTGGCGGGGAGCTGTTTTTT. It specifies CASSLAGMGGGELFF.